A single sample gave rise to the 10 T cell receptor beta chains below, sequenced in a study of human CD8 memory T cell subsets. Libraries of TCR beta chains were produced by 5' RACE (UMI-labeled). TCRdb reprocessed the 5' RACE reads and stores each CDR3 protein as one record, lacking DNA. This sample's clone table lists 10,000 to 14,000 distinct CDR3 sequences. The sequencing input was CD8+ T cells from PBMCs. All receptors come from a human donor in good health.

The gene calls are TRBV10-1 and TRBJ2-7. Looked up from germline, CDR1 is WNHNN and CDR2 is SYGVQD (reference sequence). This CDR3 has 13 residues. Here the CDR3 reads CASSDGESYEQYF.

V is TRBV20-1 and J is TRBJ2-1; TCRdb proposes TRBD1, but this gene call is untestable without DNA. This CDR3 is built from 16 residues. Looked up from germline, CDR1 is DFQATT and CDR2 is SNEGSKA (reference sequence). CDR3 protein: CSASVGGTVSYNEQFF.

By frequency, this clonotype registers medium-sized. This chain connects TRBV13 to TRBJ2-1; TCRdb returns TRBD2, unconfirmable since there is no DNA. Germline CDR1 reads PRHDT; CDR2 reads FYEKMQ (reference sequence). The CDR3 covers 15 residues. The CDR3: CASSPSSGSYNEQFF. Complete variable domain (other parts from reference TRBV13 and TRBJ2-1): AAGVIQSPRHLIKEKRETATLKCYPIPRHDTVYWYQQGPGQDPQFLISFYEKMQSDKGSIPDRFSAQQFSDYHSELNMSSLELGDSALYFCASSPSSGSYNEQFFGPGTRLTVL.

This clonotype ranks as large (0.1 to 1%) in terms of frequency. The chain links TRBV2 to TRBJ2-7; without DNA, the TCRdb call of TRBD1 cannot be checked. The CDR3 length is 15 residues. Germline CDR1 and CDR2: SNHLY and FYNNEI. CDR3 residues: CASSTGTDSYYEQYF.

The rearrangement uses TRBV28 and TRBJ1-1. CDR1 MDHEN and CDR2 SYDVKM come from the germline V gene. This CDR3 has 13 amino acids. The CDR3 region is CASSSGYHTEAFF.

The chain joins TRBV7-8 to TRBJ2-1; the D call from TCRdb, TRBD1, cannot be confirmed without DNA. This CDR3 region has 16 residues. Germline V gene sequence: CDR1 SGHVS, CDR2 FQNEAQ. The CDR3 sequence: CASSLVDSPDYNEQFF.

The CDR3 reads CATSDHRGTYEQYF. The chain links TRBV24-1 to TRBJ2-7; the D gene TCRdb calls, TRBD1, cannot be checked with no DNA. The length of the CDR3 is 14 residues. CDR1 and CDR2 (germline): KGHDR, SFDVKD.

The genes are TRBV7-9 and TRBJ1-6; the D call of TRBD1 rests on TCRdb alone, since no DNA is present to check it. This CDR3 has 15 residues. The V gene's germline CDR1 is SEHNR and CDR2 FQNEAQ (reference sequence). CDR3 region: CASSLPDRGGSPLHF.

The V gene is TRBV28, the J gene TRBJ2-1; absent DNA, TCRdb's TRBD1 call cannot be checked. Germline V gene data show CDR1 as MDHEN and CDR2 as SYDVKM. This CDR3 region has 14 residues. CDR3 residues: CASSFPGPINEQFF.

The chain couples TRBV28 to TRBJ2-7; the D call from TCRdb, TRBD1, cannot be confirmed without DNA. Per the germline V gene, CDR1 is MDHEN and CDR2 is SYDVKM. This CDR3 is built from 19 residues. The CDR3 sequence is CASSFNRDRDILATYEQYF.